The present T cell receptor (beta chain) was sequenced within a study of cytotoxic CD8 clonotypes in ibrutinib-treated CLL. Study results and caveats: Clonality went up at the time of ibrutinib response, stayed stable in sustained remission, and later dropped back toward its baseline level at progression.

This clone was counted only a few times. Its antigen remains unidentified. The repertoire was sequenced with immunoSEQ multiplex PCR; TCRdb's copy has only in-frame clones and lacks some. This sample has 55,000 to 60,000 clones, with about 54% found just once. The CDR3 contains 14 residues. J was trimmed by 2 bases and V by 8 bases; bases with no gene match: 4. Looked up from germline, CDR1 is MNHNS and CDR2 is SASEGT. V is TRBV6-1 and J is TRBJ2-7; 12 bases match TRBD2. The origin of this receptor is a human donor with chronic lymphocytic leukemia. The specimen comprised PBMCs, sampled at disease progression, from a patient treated with ibrutinib. CDR3 sequence: CASFRTSGAYEQYF. The CDR3 region has the DNA TGTGCCAGCTTTAGGACTAGCGGGGCCTACGAGCAGTACTTC.